The 3 T cell receptor beta chains below come from one sample, sequenced in a study of CD8+CD57+ T cells in acquired aplastic anemia. Profiling that covered TCR beta VDJ and CDR3 relied on genomic DNA as its template. MiXCR was run by TCRdb on the reads, yielding one entry per CDR3 protein. Found here are about 110,000 distinct CDR3 sequences, 51% of them singletons; the top ten hold about 32%. Sequenced input: sorted CD4+, CD8+, or CD8+CD57+ T cells (not recorded which) from PBMCs. The receptors were gathered from a human donor in good health, serving as a control.

This clonotype was detected many times. Here the CDR3 DNA reads TGCAGTGCTAGCGGGTGGGACAATGAGCAGTTCTTC. It yields the protein CSASGWDNEQFF. V usage is TRBV20-1 and J usage is TRBJ2-1; D remains unclear. Trimming left V 3 bases short and J 5 bases short, with 8 bases between. Germline CDR1 reads DFQATT; CDR2 reads SNEGSKA (reference sequence). The CDR3 extends over 12 amino acids.

The V and J genes are TRBV7-9 and TRBJ2-7, with D perhaps TRBD1 or TRBD2 (6 bases each). The CDR3 totals 13 residues. The germline gives CDR1 SEHNR, CDR2 FQNEAQ (reference sequence). V lost 5 bases and J lost 5, with 13 bases in between. For the CDR3, the DNA is TGTGCCAGCAGCCCGAGGGGGGATAACGAGCAGTACTTC. Protein product: CASSPRGDNEQYF.

Ten or more counts support this clonotype. The chain couples TRBV4-1 to TRBJ2-5, with TRBD2 matching over 9 bases. CDR1 and CDR2 (germline): MGHRA, YSYEKL. Losses at the gene ends were 1 base for V and 4 bases for J; bases not matched to a gene: 4. The CDR3 has 15 residues. CDR3 loop: CASSQGSTSGETQYF. CDR3 DNA: TGCGCCAGCAGCCAAGGTTCGACTAGCGGAGAGACCCAGTACTTC.